These 23 T cell receptor beta chains share one sample of origin, sequenced in a study of T cell responses to AZD1222 COVID-19 vaccine. The table came from immunoSEQ multiplex PCR; TCRdb's copy has only in-frame clones and leaves some out. The data contain 60,000 to 70,000 clones, about four fifths of them singletons. Sample: peripheral blood, taken on day 0 of AZD1222 vaccination. Source of these receptors: an adult in good health.

V and J are TRBV5-4 and TRBJ2-7, with 15 bases lining up with TRBD2. This CDR3 region has 18 residues. In germline, CDR1 is SGHNT, CDR2 YYREEE (reference sequence). V lost 4 bases, J lost 0 bases, and 8 bases stayed unmatched. The CDR3 protein is CASSPGTSGGPSSYEQYF. CDR3 nucleotide sequence: TGTGCCAGCAGCCCAGGGACTAGCGGGGGGCCGAGCTCCTACGAGCAGTACTTC. The full variable domain, with the rest looked up from reference TRBV5-4 and TRBJ2-7, is ETGVTQSPTHLIKTRGQQVTLRCSSQSGHNTVSWYQQALGQGPQFIFQYYREEENGRGNFPPRFSGLQFPNYSSELNVNALELDDSALYLCASSPGTSGGPSSYEQYFGPGTRLTVT.

Only one count was recorded for this clone. The CDR3 loop is CASSPGQASEKLFF. The CDR3 DNA reads TGTGCCAGCAGCCCGGGACAGGCTTCTGAAAAACTGTTTTTT. This chain connects TRBV11-3 to TRBJ1-4, with 8 bases matching TRBD1. J was trimmed by 7 bases and V by 5 bases; bases with no gene match: 6. This CDR3 comprises 14 residues. Germline values: CDR1 SGHNT, CDR2 YENEEA.

The CDR3, as DNA: TGCGCCAGCAGCCAAACTTTAGGTGGGGCCAACGTCCTGACTTTC. This encodes CASSQTLGGANVLTF. The V and J genes are TRBV4-1 and TRBJ2-6; D gene unclear. The CDR3 extends over 15 amino acids. Trimming pared 2 bases from V and 3 bases from J, leaving 8 bases between. In germline, CDR1 is MGHRA, CDR2 YSYEKL.

The chain is built from TRBV5-1 and TRBJ2-7; D may be TRBD1 (5 bases). Looked up from germline, CDR1 is SGHRS and CDR2 is YFSETQ. Trimming took 5 bases from V and 6 from J, leaving 18 bases between them. The CDR3 is made up of 14 amino acids. CDR3 residues: CASSGAAESSEQYF. The CDR3 region has the DNA TGCGCCAGCAGTGGGGCGGCCGAGAGTTCCGAGCAGTACTTC.

The V call is TRBV11-3, the J call TRBJ1-3, with TRBD1 matching 8 bases. Germline loops: CDR1 SGHNT, CDR2 YENEEA. The trim removed 5 bases at V and 0 bases at J, leaving 6 bases unmatched. The CDR3 totals 16 residues. The CDR3 here is CASSGTGLNSGNTIYF. CDR3 in DNA: TGTGCCAGCAGCGGGACAGGCTTGAACTCTGGAAACACCATATATTTT.

The chain uses TRBV6-5 and TRBJ2-7; D is perhaps TRBD1 (6 bases). Germline V gene sequence: CDR1 MNHEY, CDR2 SVGAGI. V lost 5 bases to trimming and J lost 5 bases, with 13 bases between them. The CDR3 sequence is 13 residues long. DNA for the CDR3: TGTGCCAGCAGTAAACTGTGGACAGACGAGCAGTACTTC. Protein sequence: CASSKLWTDEQYF.

The chain has TRBV12-3 or TRBV12-4 and TRBJ2-3; no reliable D call. CDR3 length equals 11 residues. Trimming left V 3 bases short and J 4 bases short, with 2 bases between. The CDR3 protein is CASSFSDTQYF. The CDR3 region has the DNA TGTGCCAGCAGTTTCTCAGATACGCAGTATTTT.

This clone was seen a few times. V is TRBV10-3 and J is TRBJ2-5; D is perhaps TRBD1 or TRBD2 (5 bases each). Between the trimmed V and J ends, which lost 6 bases and 5 bases, there was a span of 13 bases. The CDR3 runs 13 residues. Per germline, CDR1 ENHRY and CDR2 SYGVKD. This chain's CDR3 is CAIRMGTGETQYF. CDR3 DNA sequence: TGTGCCATCAGGATGGGGACCGGGGAGACCCAGTACTTC.

The chain has TRBV4-1 and TRBJ2-3, with TRBD2 matching 9 bases. CDR3 length: 16 residues. The germline V gene has CDR1 MGHRA and CDR2 YSYEKL. The trim removed 1 base at V and 3 bases at J, leaving 5 bases unmatched. The CDR3 DNA reads TGCGCCAGCAGCCAAGCGGGTAGCGGGGGAACAGATACGCAGTATTTT. Encoded protein: CASSQAGSGGTDTQYF.

The V gene is TRBV27, the J gene TRBJ2-7; 9 bases are a match to TRBD1. The V gene's germline CDR1 is MNHEY and CDR2 SMNVEV (reference sequence). The CDR3 runs to 14 residues. V lost 6 bases and J lost 5; bases outside the gene matches: 8. This CDR3 is CASRNRDRVDEQYF. Written as DNA, the CDR3 is TGTGCCAGCAGAAACCGGGACAGGGTGGACGAGCAGTACTTC.

This clone was observed once. The genes are TRBV7-9 and TRBJ2-7; the match to TRBD2 covers 15 bases. This CDR3 is built from 16 residues. Germline V gives CDR1 SEHNR, CDR2 FQNEAQ (reference sequence). With V trimmed by 8 bases and J by 5 bases, 10 bases remained unmatched. CDR3 DNA sequence: TGTGCCAGCGGGACTAGCGGGGGGCTAGGAGTCCACGAGCAGTACTTC. This encodes CASGTSGGLGVHEQYF.

This clone showed up just once. The V call is TRBV7-4, the J call TRBJ2-7, with 9 bases aligning to TRBD2. This CDR3 is built from 16 residues. Per the germline V gene, CDR1 is SGHVT and CDR2 is SQSDAQ. The V and J ends lost 5 bases and 3 bases, in that order; junction bases with no gene match: 11. CDR3 loop: CASSHQVAGVHYEQYF. The CDR3 DNA is TGTGCCAGCAGCCATCAGGTAGCGGGGGTACACTACGAGCAGTACTTC.

The V call is TRBV4-1, the J call TRBJ2-7, with 10 bases fitting TRBD2. Germline trimming cut 1 base from V and 5 bases from J; bases unmatched to any gene: 14. Germline assignment: CDR1 MGHRA and CDR2 YSYEKL. There are 18 residues in the CDR3. CDR3 DNA: TGCGCCAGCAGCCAAGCCCCCCTCCTAGCGGGGGCGCGAGACGAGCAGTACTTC. This gives the protein CASSQAPLLAGARDEQYF.

A few counts support this clone. J is TRBJ2-3 and V is TRBV2, with no clear D. CDR3 length equals 14 residues. In germline, CDR1 is SNHLY, CDR2 FYNNEI. The V and J ends lost 4 bases and 0 bases respectively, with 8 bases between them. This CDR3 reads CASSGTYSTDTQYF. The CDR3 bases are TGTGCCAGCAGTGGGACCTATAGCACAGATACGCAGTATTTT.

This rearrangement joins TRBV9 to TRBJ1-2; the match to TRBD1 covers 11 bases. V shed 3 bases, J shed 8 bases, and the junction held 18 bases outside the gene matches. The length of the CDR3 is 18 residues. Looked up from germline, CDR1 is SGDLS and CDR2 is YYNGEE. The CDR3: CASSGLVGQGVPLGGYTF. CDR3 DNA: TGTGCCAGCAGCGGGCTAGTGGGACAGGGGGTTCCATTAGGAGGCTACACCTTC.

This chain uses TRBV4-2 with TRBJ1-1; no clear D gene. Trimming took off 0 bases at V and 3 bases at J, with 11 bases between the two ends. The CDR3 extends over 15 amino acids. Germline assignment: CDR1 LGHNA and CDR2 YNFKEQ. CDR3 nucleotides: TGTGCCAGCAGCCAAGATCCGCTCGGGGACACTGAAGCTTTCTTT. It is translated as CASSQDPLGDTEAFF.

The chain couples TRBV6-6 to TRBJ2-5, with D perhaps TRBD1 (6 bases). From germline, CDR1 is MNHNY and CDR2 SVGAGI (reference sequence). V was cut by 5 bases and J by 2 bases, with 30 bases left in between. There are 20 residues in the CDR3. The CDR3 is CASSPLGAGETKETQETQYF. The CDR3 coding sequence is TGTGCCAGCAGTCCGCTCGGGGCAGGGGAAACCAAAGAAACTCAAGAGACCCAGTACTTC.

The rearrangement joins TRBV7-3 to TRBJ2-3; TRBD2 might be the D (6 bases). V lost 5 bases and J 0 bases, leaving 15 bases between the germline ends. The V gene's germline CDR1 is SGHTA and CDR2 FQGTGA. The CDR3 has 16 amino acids. The CDR3 nucleotides read TGTGCCAGCAGCCCCCAGGCGGGGCTGAGCACAGATACGCAGTATTTT. It yields the protein CASSPQAGLSTDTQYF.

This clone was observed a few times. V gene TRBV5-6 combines with J gene TRBJ2-7, with 7 bases that match TRBD2. Germline V gives CDR1 SGHDT, CDR2 YYEEEE. The J segment lost 3 bases and the V segment lost 4 bases, leaving 4 bases of the junction unmatched. This CDR3 spans 13 amino acids. CDR3 region: CASSPGTNYEQYF. CDR3 DNA sequence: TGTGCCAGCAGCCCCGGGACTAACTACGAGCAGTACTTC.

The rearrangement links TRBV6-5 to TRBJ1-2; TRBD1 agrees at 7 bases. This CDR3 contains 13 residues. With V trimmed by 6 bases and J by 4 bases, 5 bases remained unmatched. The germline CDR1 and CDR2 sequences are MNHEY and SVGAGI. CDR3 DNA sequence: TGTGCCAGCAGACAGACAGGGATCTATGGCTACACCTTC. Amino acids: CASRQTGIYGYTF.

This clone was counted once. The rearrangement links TRBV27 to TRBJ1-5; D may be TRBD1 (5 bases). Trimming took 5 bases from V and 7 from J, leaving 18 bases between them. CDR3 length equals 15 residues. The germline V gene encodes CDR1 MNHEY and CDR2 SMNVEV (reference sequence). The CDR3 DNA reads TGTGCCAGCAGTAGGGGCACCATGGACCCCCAGCCCCAGCATTTT. Protein sequence: CASSRGTMDPQPQHF.

Of note for this clone: The identical CDR3 is also encoded by other nucleotide sequences in the sample. The chain joins TRBV29-1 to TRBJ2-5, with D perhaps matching TRBD1 or TRBD2 (5 bases each). The CDR3 runs to 12 residues. Germline CDR1 reads SQVTM; CDR2 reads ANQGSEA. The ends were cut back, 4 bases at V and 2 bases at J, with 8 bases in the middle. The CDR3 sequence is CSVARGQETQYF. CDR3 in DNA: TGCAGCGTTGCGAGGGGTCAAGAGACCCAGTACTTC.

The chain couples TRBV11-2 to TRBJ1-1, with a weak D call TRBD1 (5 bases). Germline V gene data show CDR1 as SGHAT and CDR2 as FQNNGV. V was shortened by 5 bases and J by 6 bases, with 13 bases between the two germline ends. The CDR3 loop spans 13 amino acids. The CDR3 bases are TGTGCCAGCAGCCAGTCAGGGATGTCTGAAGCTTTCTTT. Translated: CASSQSGMSEAFF.